The source of this T cell receptor (beta chain) is a study of cytomegalovirus exposure and HLA in healthy donors. The overall study: A data release that came early held tens of millions of unique TCRs from HLA-typed donors.

The CDR3 is 14 residues long. Trimming took off 2 bases at V and 0 bases at J, with 7 bases between the two ends. Germline-derived CDR1 and CDR2 are MNHNS and SASEGT. The PCR had 60 Vbeta and 13 Jbeta primers. Original methodology: Later work found 65 million to 85 million unique TCR beta chains, with roughly 11 million shared. Here immunoSEQ multiplex PCR was the method, and the copy in TCRdb shows in-frame clones only, minus some. V, J and clone size are taken as reported in that table, and D and trimming were inferred from the DNA itself. The data contain approximately 200,000 clones, just under 75% of them singletons.

The clonotype was recovered from a man under 40 in good health and CMV-seropositive. The chain recombines TRBV6-1 with TRBJ1-2; the D gene is possibly TRBD1 (5 bases). The sample taken for sequencing was PBMCs. CDR3 loop: CASSEPRANYGYTF. The DNA of the CDR3 is TGTGCCAGCAGTGAACCCAGGGCTAACTATGGCTACACCTTC.